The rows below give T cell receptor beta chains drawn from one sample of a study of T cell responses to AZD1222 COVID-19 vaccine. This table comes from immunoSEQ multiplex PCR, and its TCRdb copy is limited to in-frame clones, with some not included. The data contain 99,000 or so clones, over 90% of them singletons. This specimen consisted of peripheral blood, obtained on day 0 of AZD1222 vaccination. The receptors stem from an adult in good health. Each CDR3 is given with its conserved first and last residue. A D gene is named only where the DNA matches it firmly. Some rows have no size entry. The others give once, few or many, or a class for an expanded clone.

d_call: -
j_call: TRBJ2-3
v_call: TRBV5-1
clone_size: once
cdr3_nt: TGCGCCAGCAGCGGATCAGGTAAAACAGATACGCAGTATTTT
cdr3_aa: CASSGSGKTDTQYF

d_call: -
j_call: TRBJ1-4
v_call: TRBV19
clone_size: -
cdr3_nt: TGTGCCAGTAAAAGGGCAGGGGATGCAACTAATGAAAAACTGTTTTTT
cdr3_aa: CASKRAGDATNEKLFF

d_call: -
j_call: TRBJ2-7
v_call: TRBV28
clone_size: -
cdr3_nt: TGTGCCAGCAGTTTAGAGGGGGGCACCTACGAGCAGTACTTC
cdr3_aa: CASSLEGGTYEQYF

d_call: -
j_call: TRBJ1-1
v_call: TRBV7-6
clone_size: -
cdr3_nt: TGTGCCAGCACCCTCCAAGGAGGGATGAACACTGAAGCTTTCTTT
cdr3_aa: CASTLQGGMNTEAFF

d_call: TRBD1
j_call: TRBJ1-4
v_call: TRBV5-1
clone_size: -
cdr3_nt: TGCGCCAGCAGGCCGGGACAGGGGGCAACTAATGAAAAACTGTTTTTT
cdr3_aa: CASRPGQGATNEKLFF

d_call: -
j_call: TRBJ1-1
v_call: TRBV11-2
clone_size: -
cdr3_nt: TGTGCCAGCAGCTGGGCGGGTCTGAACACTGAAGCTTTCTTT
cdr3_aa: CASSWAGLNTEAFF

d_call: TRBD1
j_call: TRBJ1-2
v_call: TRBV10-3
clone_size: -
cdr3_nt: TGTGCCATCAGTGTGACAGGGGGCGAGGGGAATGGCTACACCTTC
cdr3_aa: CAISVTGGEGNGYTF

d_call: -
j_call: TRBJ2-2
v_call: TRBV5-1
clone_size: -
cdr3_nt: TGCGCCAGCAGCTTGGCTTTTCAGGGGAACGCGAACACCGGGGAGCTGTTTTTT
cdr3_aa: CASSLAFQGNANTGELFF

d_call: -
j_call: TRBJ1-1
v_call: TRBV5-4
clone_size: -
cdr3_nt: TGTGCCAGCAGCCCGAAGACGACGAACACTGAAGCTTTCTTT
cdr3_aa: CASSPKTTNTEAFF

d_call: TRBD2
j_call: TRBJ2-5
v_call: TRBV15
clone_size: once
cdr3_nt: TGTGCCACCAGCAATAGAAGACTAGCGGGAGTCCAAGAGACCCAGTACTTC
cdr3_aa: CATSNRRLAGVQETQYF

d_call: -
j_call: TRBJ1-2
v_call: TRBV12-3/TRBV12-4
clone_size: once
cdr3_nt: TGTGCCAGCAGTTTAGACAGGGTTGGCTACACCTTC
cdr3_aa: CASSLDRVGYTF

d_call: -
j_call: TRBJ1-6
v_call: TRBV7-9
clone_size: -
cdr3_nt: TGTGCCAGCAGCTTAGAAGGGTTCCGATCACCCCTCCACTTT
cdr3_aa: CASSLEGFRSPLHF

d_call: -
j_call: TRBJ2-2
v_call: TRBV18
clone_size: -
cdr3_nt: TGTGCCAGCTCACCGGGAGAGGCCGGGGAGCTGTTTTTT
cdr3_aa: CASSPGEAGELFF

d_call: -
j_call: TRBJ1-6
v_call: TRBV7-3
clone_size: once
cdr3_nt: TGTGCCAGCAGCCCCGCGGGGGGGCCCACTTATAATTCACCCCTCCACTTT
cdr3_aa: CASSPAGGPTYNSPLHF

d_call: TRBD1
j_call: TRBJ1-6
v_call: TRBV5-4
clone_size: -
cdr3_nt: TGTGCCAGCAGCTTGACAGGGGGTGTTTGGTCACCCCTCCACTTT
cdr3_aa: CASSLTGGVWSPLHF

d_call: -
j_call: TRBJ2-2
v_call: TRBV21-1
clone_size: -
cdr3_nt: TGTGCCAGCAGCAAATTTGAGGGGAAACCGCTGTCTCGCACCGGGGAGCTGTTTTTT
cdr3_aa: CASSKFEGKPLSRTGELFF

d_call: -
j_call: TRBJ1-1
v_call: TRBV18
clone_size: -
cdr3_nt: TGTGCCAGCTCATCCGCGGGGCGCACTGAAGCTTTCTTT
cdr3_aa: CASSSAGRTEAFF

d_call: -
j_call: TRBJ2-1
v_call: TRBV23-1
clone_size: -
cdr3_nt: TGCGCCAGCAGTTCACACCTAGCTCACCAGTCCCACAATGAGCAGTTCTTC
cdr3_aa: CASSSHLAHQSHNEQFF

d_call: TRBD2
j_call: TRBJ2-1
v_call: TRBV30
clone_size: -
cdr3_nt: TGTGCCTGGAGCGCCAGACTAGCGGGAGGGCCTGAGCAGTTCTTC
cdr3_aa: CAWSARLAGGPEQFF

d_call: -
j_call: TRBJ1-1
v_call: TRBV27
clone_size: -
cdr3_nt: TGTGCCAGCAGTTTATTGTTCAGGAGTAGAGCTTTCTTT
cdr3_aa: CASSLLFRSRAFF

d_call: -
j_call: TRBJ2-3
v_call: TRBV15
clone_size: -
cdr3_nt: TGTGCCACCAGCGAGGGATTAAGCACAGATACGCAGTATTTT
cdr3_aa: CATSEGLSTDTQYF

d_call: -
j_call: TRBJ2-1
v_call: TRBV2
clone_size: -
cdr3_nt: TGTGCCAGCGGACGGGGTTACAATGAGCAGTTCTTC
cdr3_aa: CASGRGYNEQFF

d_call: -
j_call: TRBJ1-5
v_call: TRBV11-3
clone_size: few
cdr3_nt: TGTGCCAGCAGCTTAGTGGGTCAGGGTGAGGCGTGGAGCAATCAGCCCCAGCATTTT
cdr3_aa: CASSLVGQGEAWSNQPQHF

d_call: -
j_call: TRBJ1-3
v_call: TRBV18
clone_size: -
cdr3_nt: TGTGCCAGCTCACGGTTGGACGGCTCTGGAAACACCATATATTTT
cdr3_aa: CASSRLDGSGNTIYF

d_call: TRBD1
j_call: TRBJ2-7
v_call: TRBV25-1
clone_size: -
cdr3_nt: TGTGCCAGATTTATTAAACAGGGGCCGCGGACTTACGAGCAGTACTTC
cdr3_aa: CARFIKQGPRTYEQYF

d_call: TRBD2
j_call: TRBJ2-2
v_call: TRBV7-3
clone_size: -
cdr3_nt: TGTGCCAGCAGCCCCACCGGGACTAGCGGGATCGGGGAGCTGTTTTTT
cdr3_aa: CASSPTGTSGIGELFF

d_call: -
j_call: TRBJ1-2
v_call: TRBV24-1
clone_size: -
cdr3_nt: TGTGCCACCAGTGATTTCGGGGATGGCTACACCTTC
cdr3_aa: CATSDFGDGYTF

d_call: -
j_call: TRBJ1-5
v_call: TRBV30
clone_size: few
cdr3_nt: TGTGCCTGGAGCGACCAAGGGGGGGAGGGCCAGCATTTT
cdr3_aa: CAWSDQGGEGQHF

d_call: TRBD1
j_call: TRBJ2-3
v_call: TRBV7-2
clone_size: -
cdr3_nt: TGTGCCAGCAGCGTACAGGGGGCCCGGACCGCAGATACGCAGTATTTT
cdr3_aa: CASSVQGARTADTQYF

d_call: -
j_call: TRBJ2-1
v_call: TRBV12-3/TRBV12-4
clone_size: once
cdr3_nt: TGTGCCAGCAGGGGCGACCTCCCCAATGAGCAGTTCTTC
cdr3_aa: CASRGDLPNEQFF

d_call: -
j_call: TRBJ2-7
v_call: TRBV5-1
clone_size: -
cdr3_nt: TGCGCCAGCAGCTTGGGACCAACGACCTACGAGCAGTACTTC
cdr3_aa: CASSLGPTTYEQYF

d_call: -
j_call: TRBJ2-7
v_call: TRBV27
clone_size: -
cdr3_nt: TGTGCCAGCAGTCCTCTGGACGTAAGCTCCTACGAGCAGTACTTC
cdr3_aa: CASSPLDVSSYEQYF

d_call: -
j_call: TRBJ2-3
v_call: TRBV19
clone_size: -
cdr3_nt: TGTGCCAGTATGCGCAGGGGAAACCCCACAGATACGCAGTATTTT
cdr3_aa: CASMRRGNPTDTQYF

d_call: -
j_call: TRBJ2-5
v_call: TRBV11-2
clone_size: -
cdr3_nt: TGTGCCAGCAGCCCCTCTTTCAAAGAGACCCAGTACTTC
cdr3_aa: CASSPSFKETQYF

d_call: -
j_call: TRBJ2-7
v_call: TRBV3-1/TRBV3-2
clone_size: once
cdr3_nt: TGTGCCAGCAGCCACCGGAAGGGAGCGTACGAGCAGTACTTC
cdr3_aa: CASSHRKGAYEQYF

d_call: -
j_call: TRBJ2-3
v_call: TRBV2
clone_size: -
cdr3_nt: TGTGCCAGCAGTCCATTCACAGATACGCAGTATTTT
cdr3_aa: CASSPFTDTQYF

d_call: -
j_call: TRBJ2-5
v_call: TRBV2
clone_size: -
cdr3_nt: TGTGCCAGCCGCCGGGAATTACAAGAGACCCAGTACTTC
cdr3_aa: CASRRELQETQYF

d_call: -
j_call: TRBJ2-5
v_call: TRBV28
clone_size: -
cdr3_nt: TGTGCCAGCAAGAATGCCAGGGGGAGGGAGACCCAGTACTTC
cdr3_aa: CASKNARGRETQYF

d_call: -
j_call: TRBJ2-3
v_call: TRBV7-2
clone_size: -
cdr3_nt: TGTGCCAGCAGCTTACCCCCAGCTACGCAGTATTTT
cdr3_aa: CASSLPPATQYF

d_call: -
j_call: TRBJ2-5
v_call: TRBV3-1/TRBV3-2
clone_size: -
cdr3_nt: TGTGCCAGCAGCCAAGCATACGTAGCCCAGGAGACCCAGTACTTC
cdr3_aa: CASSQAYVAQETQYF

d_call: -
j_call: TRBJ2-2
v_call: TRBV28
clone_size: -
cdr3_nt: TGTGCCAGCAGTATCCGGGGCAGGGGGAACACCGGGGAGCTGTTTTTT
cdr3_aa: CASSIRGRGNTGELFF

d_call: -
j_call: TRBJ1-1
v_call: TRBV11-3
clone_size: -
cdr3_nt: TGTGCCAGCAGCTTGGAGGGTGAAGCTTTCTTT
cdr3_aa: CASSLEGEAFF

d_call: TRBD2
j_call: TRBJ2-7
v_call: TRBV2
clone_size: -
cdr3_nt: TGTGCCAGCAGGAACGGACGGGGGGATTTAGGCGAGCAGTACTTC
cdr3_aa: CASRNGRGDLGEQYF

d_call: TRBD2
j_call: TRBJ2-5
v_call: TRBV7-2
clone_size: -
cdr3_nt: TGTGCCAGCAGCTTTAGAGCTAGCGGAATCTCCAAAGAGACCCAGTACTTC
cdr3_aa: CASSFRASGISKETQYF

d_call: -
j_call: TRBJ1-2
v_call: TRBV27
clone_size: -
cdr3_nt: TGTGCCAGCAGTTTACATCGGGAGGATGGCTACACCTTC
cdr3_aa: CASSLHREDGYTF

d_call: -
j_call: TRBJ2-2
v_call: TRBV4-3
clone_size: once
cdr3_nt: TGCGCCAGCAGCCAAGACAGGGGCGCGAACACCGGGGAGCTGTTTTTT
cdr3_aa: CASSQDRGANTGELFF

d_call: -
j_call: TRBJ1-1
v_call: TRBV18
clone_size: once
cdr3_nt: TGTGCCAGCTCACCCGGGGGTGAAGCTTTCTTT
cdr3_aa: CASSPGGEAFF

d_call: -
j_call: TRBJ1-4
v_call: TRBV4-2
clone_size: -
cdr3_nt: TGTGCCAGCAGCCAAGCGGAGCGGGCCGCCGAGTTTAAACTGTTTTTT
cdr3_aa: CASSQAERAAEFKLFF

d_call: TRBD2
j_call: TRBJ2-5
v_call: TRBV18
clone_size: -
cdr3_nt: TGTGCCAGCTCACCACCGTCTAGCGGGAGAGAGACCCAGTACTTC
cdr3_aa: CASSPPSSGRETQYF

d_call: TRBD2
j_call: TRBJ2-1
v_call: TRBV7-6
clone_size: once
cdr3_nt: TGTGCCAGCAGCACGACTAGCGGGAGGGCCGTTGAGCAGTTCTTC
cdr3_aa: CASSTTSGRAVEQFF

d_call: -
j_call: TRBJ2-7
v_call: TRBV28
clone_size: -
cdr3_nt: TGTGCCAGCAGTTTCGGGGAGTACGAGCAGTACTTC
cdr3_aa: CASSFGEYEQYF

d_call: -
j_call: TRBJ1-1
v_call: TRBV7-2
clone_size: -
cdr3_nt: TGTGCCAGCAGATTAGACGTCTTGGGCACTGAAGCTTTCTTT
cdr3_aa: CASRLDVLGTEAFF

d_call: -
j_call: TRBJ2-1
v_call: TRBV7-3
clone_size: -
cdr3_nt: TGTGCCAGCAGCCGCAAGGGCGGTGGGGACAATGAGCAGTTCTTC
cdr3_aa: CASSRKGGGDNEQFF

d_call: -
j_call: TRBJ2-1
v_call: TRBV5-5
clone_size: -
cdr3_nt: TGTGCCAGCAGCTTGAGGGGCACGACAGATGAGCAGTTCTTC
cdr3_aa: CASSLRGTTDEQFF

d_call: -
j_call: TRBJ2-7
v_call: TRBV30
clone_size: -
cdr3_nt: TGTGCCTGGAGTCCAAGGGTGGGGAACACCTACGAGCAGTACTTC
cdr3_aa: CAWSPRVGNTYEQYF

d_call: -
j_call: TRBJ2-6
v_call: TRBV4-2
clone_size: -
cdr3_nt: TGTGCCAGCAGCCAAGGCCCCCGTGGAATTAGGGGGTCTGGGGCCAACGTCCTGACTTTC
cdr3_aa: CASSQGPRGIRGSGANVLTF

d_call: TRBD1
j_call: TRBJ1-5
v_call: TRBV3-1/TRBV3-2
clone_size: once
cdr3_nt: TGTGCCAGCAGCCAGGCGGGACAGGGCGGCCAGCCCCAGCATTTT
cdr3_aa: CASSQAGQGGQPQHF

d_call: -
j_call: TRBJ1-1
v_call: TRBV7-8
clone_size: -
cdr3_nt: TGTGCCAGCAGCTTATATCAGGGGATGAACACTGAAGCTTTCTTT
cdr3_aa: CASSLYQGMNTEAFF

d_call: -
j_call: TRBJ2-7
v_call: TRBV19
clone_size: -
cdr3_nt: TGTGCCAGTAGTATTCAGGTGACAGGCTACGAGCAGTACTTC
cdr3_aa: CASSIQVTGYEQYF